These 22 T cell receptor beta chains came from one sample sequenced in a study of T cell changes during pregnancy in multiple sclerosis. The data were produced by immunoSEQ multiplex PCR, yet TCRdb's version contains in-frame clones alone and is incomplete. The sample shows 49,000 or so clones, 80% to 95% of them seen only once. Sequenced here: peripheral blood, sampled in the third trimester of pregnancy. All receptors come from a female donor with multiple sclerosis, enrolled in a pregnancy study.

The chain links TRBV28 to TRBJ1-3; D gene ambiguous. With 6 bases removed from V and 7 bases from J, the gap between germline ends came to 13 bases. Germline loops: CDR1 MDHEN, CDR2 SYDVKM. This CDR3 spans 13 amino acids. The CDR3 nucleotides read TGTGCCAGCAGCGGTGCGAGACTCAACACCATATATTTT. Protein product: CASSGARLNTIYF.

The chain combines TRBV6-4 with TRBJ2-3; D is unclear. Germline-derived CDR1 and CDR2 are MRHNA and SNTAGT. V was shortened by 6 bases and J by 2 bases, with 9 bases between the two germline ends. The CDR3 is made up of 13 amino acids. The CDR3 nucleotides are TGTGCCAGCAGCGAGGCCCACACAGATACGCAGTATTTT. Protein sequence: CASSEAHTDTQYF.

This sequence joins TRBV9 and TRBJ2-1; tentative D call: TRBD2 (5 bases). CDR1 is SGDLS, CDR2 YYNGEE, per germline. V lost 0 bases, J lost 3 bases, and 10 bases lay in between. The CDR3 sequence is 15 residues long. CDR3 residues: CASSVGGGIYNEQFF. Here the CDR3 DNA reads TGTGCCAGCAGCGTAGGAGGAGGTATCTACAATGAGCAGTTCTTC.

The chain carries TRBV4-1 and TRBJ2-2; TRBD1 matches at 11 bases. V was pared by 6 bases and J by 5 bases, with 17 bases of the junction left unmatched. The CDR3 consists of 19 residues. In germline, CDR1 is MGHRA, CDR2 YSYEKL. The CDR3 region has the DNA TGCGCCAGCAGGCGCTTAGGGACAGGGGGTTCATCCTTGACCGGGGAGCTGTTTTTT. Amino acids: CASRRLGTGGSSLTGELFF.

The J gene is TRBJ2-1, the V gene TRBV6-4; 13 nucleotides align to TRBD2. The CDR3 covers 14 residues. Germline V gene sequence: CDR1 MRHNA, CDR2 SNTAGT. V shed 4 bases and J 13 bases; nucleotides not matched to a gene: 7. The CDR3 loop reads CASSATSGRAVQFF. The CDR3 DNA reads TGTGCCAGCAGTGCCACTAGCGGGAGGGCAGTACAGTTCTTC.

This chain connects TRBV10-2 to TRBJ1-1; D may be TRBD1 (5 bases). Germline lookup yields CDR1 WSHSY and CDR2 SAAADI. There are 12 residues in the CDR3. Trimming stripped 0 bases from V and 11 bases from J, with 10 bases between. The CDR3 nucleotides are TGCGCCAGCAGTGAGTCGGTGGGGGGGGCTTTCTTT. Its protein is CASSESVGGAFF.

The J gene is TRBJ2-3, the V gene TRBV5-4; 10 bases agree with TRBD1. The CDR3 covers 16 residues. The V and J ends lost 2 bases and 6 bases, in that order; junction bases with no gene match: 9. Germline V gene data show CDR1 as SGHNT and CDR2 as YYREEE (reference sequence). This CDR3 is CASSFPGQGTGDTQYF. The DNA of the CDR3 is TGTGCCAGCAGCTTCCCGGGACAGGGGACGGGGGATACGCAGTATTTT.

The rearrangement uses TRBV27 and TRBJ2-5; a possible D gene is TRBD2 (5 bases). CDR3 length equals 14 residues. The germline V gene has CDR1 MNHEY and CDR2 SMNVEV (reference sequence). Trimming stripped 6 bases from V and 5 bases from J, with 16 bases between. The CDR3 DNA reads as TGTGCCAGCAGCCCTGGAGGTAGTGGCGAGACCCAGTACTTC. Protein product: CASSPGGSGETQYF.

The chain links TRBV7-3 to TRBJ2-5; a possible D gene is TRBD1 (6 bases). The V gene lost 4 bases and the J gene lost 5 bases, with 11 bases spanning the gap. The CDR3 totals 13 residues. The germline V gene encodes CDR1 SGHTA and CDR2 FQGTGA. The CDR3 region has the DNA TGTGCCAGCAGCTGGGACATGGGGGAGACCCAGTACTTC. It codes for CASSWDMGETQYF.

The chain joins TRBV28 to TRBJ2-7, with 8 nucleotides matching TRBD1. The germline CDR1 and CDR2 sequences are MDHEN and SYDVKM. The length of the CDR3 is 18 residues. The V and J ends lost 1 base and 7 bases, in that order; junction bases with no gene match: 18. CDR3: CASSLFRTGPGVPGEQYF. In DNA form, the CDR3 reads TGTGCCAGCAGTTTATTCAGGACAGGGCCTGGGGTGCCGGGGGAGCAGTACTTC.

The chain links TRBV6-6 to TRBJ2-1; 11 positions agree with TRBD2. The germline gives CDR1 MNHNY, CDR2 SVGAGI (reference sequence). This CDR3 has 16 residues. V trimming: 6 bases; J trimming: 8 bases; junction bases outside the gene matches: 12. The CDR3 DNA reads TGTGCCAGCAGCCTATCCCCACTAGCGGGAGAGGATGAGCAGTTCTTC. Translating it yields CASSLSPLAGEDEQFF.

This clone was recorded a few times. CDR3 in amino acids: CASGLVNPGTSGRREAGELFF. The CDR3 DNA sequence: TGTGCTAGTGGTTTGGTAAATCCCGGGACTAGCGGGAGAAGGGAGGCCGGGGAGCTGTTTTTT. The chain couples TRBV12-5 to TRBJ2-2; 14 nucleotides align to TRBD2. V dropped 0 bases and J dropped 6; count of bases not matched to a gene: 15. This CDR3 is built from 21 residues. The germline gives CDR1 LGHNT, CDR2 FRNRAP.

J is TRBJ2-7 and V is TRBV7-2, with 13 bases aligning to TRBD2. This CDR3 has 15 amino acids. Trimming cost V 5 bases and J 7 bases; bases outside gene matches: 8. Germline lookup yields CDR1 SGHTA and CDR2 FQGNSA. The CDR3 DNA sequence: TGTGCCAGCAGCCGACCGGGACTAGCGGGATGGGAGCAGTACTTC. The encoded protein is CASSRPGLAGWEQYF.

The rearrangement joins TRBV11-3 to TRBJ2-7; D ambiguous. Germline-derived CDR1 and CDR2 are SGHNT and YENEEA. With 0 bases removed from V and 0 bases from J, the gap between germline ends came to 3 bases. The CDR3 is made up of 13 amino acids. Here the CDR3 reads CASSLDSSYEQYF. Here the CDR3 DNA reads TGTGCCAGCAGCTTAGACAGCTCCTACGAGCAGTACTTC.

A single count supports this clone. This chain uses TRBV5-4 with TRBJ2-7; TRBD2 is a possible D gene (6 bases). Germline loops: CDR1 SGHNT, CDR2 YYREEE (reference sequence). This CDR3 spans 13 amino acids. Trimming took off 5 bases at V and 4 bases at J, with 13 bases between the two ends. The CDR3 here is CASRSGTAYEQYF. CDR3 DNA: TGTGCCAGCAGGTCCGGGACTGCTTACGAGCAGTACTTC.

The V and J genes are TRBV5-1 and TRBJ2-7, with 7 bases lining up with TRBD1. V dropped 4 bases and J dropped 1; count of bases not matched to a gene: 2. Germline values: CDR1 SGHRS, CDR2 YFSETQ. The CDR3 runs to 13 residues. Here the CDR3 reads CASSRGQSYEQYF. The CDR3 DNA reads as TGCGCCAGCAGCCGGGGACAGTCCTACGAGCAGTACTTC.

The DNA of the CDR3 is TGCGCCAGCAGCCAAGACAGGGATTTGTATAATTCACCCCTCCACTTT. Its protein product is CASSQDRDLYNSPLHF. V usage is TRBV4-3 and J usage is TRBJ1-6; possibly TRBD1 for D (5 bases). Germline loops: CDR1 LGHNA, CDR2 YSLEER. The CDR3 has 16 residues. The V end lost 0 bases, the J end lost 4 bases, and 10 bases lay between the germline ends.

The chain has TRBV27 and TRBJ2-7, with D hard to call. The CDR3 extends over 13 amino acids. Germline V gives CDR1 MNHEY, CDR2 SMNVEV (reference sequence). V lost 0 bases and J 3 bases, leaving 6 bases between the germline ends. CDR3 sequence: CASSLSPSYEQYF. CDR3 DNA sequence: TGTGCCAGCAGTTTATCGCCCAGCTACGAGCAGTACTTC.

The count of this clone is one. The chain carries TRBV7-2 and TRBJ2-1; D perhaps matches TRBD2 (6 bases). CDR3 length: 15 residues. Germline CDR1 reads SGHTA; CDR2 reads FQGNSA. The V end was cut by 5 bases, the J end by 4 bases, with 15 bases between. In nucleotides, the CDR3 is TGTGCCAGCAGCGGGAGCGGGTACAGGTACAATGAGCAGTTCTTC. Protein: CASSGSGYRYNEQFF.

The J gene is TRBJ2-5, the V gene TRBV4-2; 8 nucleotides agree with TRBD1. Losses at the gene ends were 4 bases for V and 4 bases for J; bases not matched to a gene: 5. CDR1 and CDR2 from the germline V gene are LGHNA and YNFKEQ. The CDR3 totals 14 residues. CDR3 sequence reads: CASSRDRGGETQYF. Here the CDR3 DNA reads TGTGCCAGCAGCCGAGACAGGGGTGGAGAGACCCAGTACTTC.

The genes are TRBV29-1 and TRBJ2-7; D remains unclear. Germline CDR1 SQVTM, CDR2 ANQGSEA. The germline V and J ends were trimmed by 0 bases and 3 bases, with 6 bases remaining between them. The CDR3 runs 12 residues. The CDR3 here is CSVEDFRYEQYF. The CDR3 nucleotides are TGCAGCGTTGAAGATTTTCGCTACGAGCAGTACTTC.

The gene calls are TRBV19 and TRBJ2-1, with a weak D call TRBD1 (6 bases). V lost 3 bases, J lost 2 bases, and 20 bases lay in between. The CDR3 has 18 residues. Germline values: CDR1 LNHDA, CDR2 SQIVND (reference sequence). CDR3 nucleotides: TGTGCCAGTAGTATCCCAGGGGTAGTAACTGTTACCTACAATGAGCAGTTCTTC. Its translation is CASSIPGVVTVTYNEQFF. Variable domain in full (rest from reference TRBV19 and TRBJ2-1): DGGITQSPKYLFRKEGQNVTLSCEQNLNHDAMYWYRQDPGQGLRLIYYSQIVNDFQKGDIAEGYSVSREKKESFPLTVTSAQKNPTAFYLCASSIPGVVTVTYNEQFFGPGTRLTVL.